This is a list of T cell receptor beta chains from one sample in a study of cytomegalovirus exposure and HLA in healthy donors. Assay used: immunoSEQ multiplex PCR; TCRdb lists only in-frame clones, some missing. The repertoire holds about 160,000 clones, with over 65% as singletons. Sample: PBMCs. The receptors stem from a middle-aged man in good health and CMV-seropositive. Both conserved end residues are part of each CDR3. Each record gives: V gene, D gene, clone size, J gene, CDR3 DNA, CDR3 protein. A D gene is named only where the DNA matches it firmly. The size entry is marked missing in some rows and otherwise reads once, few, many or a size class.

v_gene: TRBV29-1
d_gene: -
abundance: -
j_gene: TRBJ2-2
CDR3nt: TGCAGCGTTGACCAGAACACCGGGGAGCTGTTTTTT
CDR3aa: CSVDQNTGELFF

v_gene: TRBV5-6
d_gene: -
abundance: -
j_gene: TRBJ1-1
CDR3nt: TGTGCCAGCAGCTCGCAGGGGTTGGGGAACACTGAAGCTTTCTTT
CDR3aa: CASSSQGLGNTEAFF

v_gene: TRBV2
d_gene: -
abundance: few
j_gene: TRBJ1-5
CDR3nt: TGTGCCAGCAGTGCCTCTAGTAGCCTCAATCAGCCCCAGCATTTT
CDR3aa: CASSASSSLNQPQHF

v_gene: TRBV9
d_gene: -
abundance: -
j_gene: TRBJ1-1
CDR3nt: TGTGCCAGCAGCCGGGGGGACGGTGTGAACACTGAAGCTTTCTTT
CDR3aa: CASSRGDGVNTEAFF

v_gene: TRBV4-1
d_gene: TRBD1
abundance: -
j_gene: TRBJ2-7
CDR3nt: TGCGCCAGCAGCCAAGTTTCAGGGGGCACGTACGAGCAGTACTTC
CDR3aa: CASSQVSGGTYEQYF

v_gene: TRBV7-2
d_gene: -
abundance: few
j_gene: TRBJ2-3
CDR3nt: TGTGCCAGCAGCAGGCGACAATTCACAGATACGCAGTATTTT
CDR3aa: CASSRRQFTDTQYF

v_gene: TRBV21-1
d_gene: -
abundance: -
j_gene: TRBJ1-2
CDR3nt: TGTGCCAGCAGCAAAACCGGGAATCAACGACCCATTGGCGGCTACACCTTC
CDR3aa: CASSKTGNQRPIGGYTF

v_gene: TRBV30
d_gene: TRBD2
abundance: -
j_gene: TRBJ2-2
CDR3nt: TGTGCCTGGAGTCCCGGCCCTAGCGGCGAAAATCACTGGAGGGAGCTGTTTTTT
CDR3aa: CAWSPGPSGENHWRELFF

v_gene: TRBV4-3
d_gene: -
abundance: few
j_gene: TRBJ2-5
CDR3nt: TGCGCCAGCAGCCAGGGACCGGGGGAAGAGACCCAGTACTTC
CDR3aa: CASSQGPGEETQYF

v_gene: TRBV7-9
d_gene: -
abundance: -
j_gene: TRBJ2-1
CDR3nt: TGTGCCAGCAGCTCAGGCGGGGGGACAGGGTGGAATGAGCAGTTCTTC
CDR3aa: CASSSGGGTGWNEQFF

v_gene: TRBV6-6
d_gene: TRBD1
abundance: -
j_gene: TRBJ2-7
CDR3nt: TGTGCCAGCAGAAGACAGGGGATCTCCTACGAGCAGTACTTC
CDR3aa: CASRRQGISYEQYF

v_gene: TRBV6-5
d_gene: -
abundance: -
j_gene: TRBJ2-7
CDR3nt: TGTGCCAGCAGAGACCGCCGGGTATACTACGAGCAGTACTTC
CDR3aa: CASRDRRVYYEQYF

v_gene: TRBV9
d_gene: TRBD1
abundance: once
j_gene: TRBJ1-6
CDR3nt: TGTGCCAGCAGCCCCTGGGGGACAGAGGGTTCACCCCTCCACTTT
CDR3aa: CASSPWGTEGSPLHF

v_gene: TRBV28
d_gene: -
abundance: few
j_gene: TRBJ1-1
CDR3nt: TGTGCCAGCAGTCGTGACAGCTCTGAAGCTTTCTTT
CDR3aa: CASSRDSSEAFF

v_gene: TRBV7-6
d_gene: -
abundance: -
j_gene: TRBJ1-4
CDR3nt: TGTGCCAGCAGCTCGGGAGTGAGTAATGAAAAACTGTTTTTT
CDR3aa: CASSSGVSNEKLFF

v_gene: TRBV9
d_gene: -
abundance: few
j_gene: TRBJ1-5
CDR3nt: TGTGCCAGCAGTCCTGACACCTCGGGAAGGCCCCAGCATTTT
CDR3aa: CASSPDTSGRPQHF

v_gene: TRBV20-1
d_gene: TRBD1
abundance: -
j_gene: TRBJ1-2
CDR3nt: TGCAGTGCTAGCACAGGGGGTGGCTACACCTTC
CDR3aa: CSASTGGGYTF

v_gene: TRBV5-6
d_gene: TRBD2
abundance: -
j_gene: TRBJ2-3
CDR3nt: TGTGCCAGCAGCTTGGGGCTAGCGGGGGGCACAGATACGCAGTATTTT
CDR3aa: CASSLGLAGGTDTQYF

v_gene: TRBV19
d_gene: -
abundance: -
j_gene: TRBJ2-2
CDR3nt: TGTGCCAGTAGGGAGGGCGCCGGGGAGCTGTTTTTT
CDR3aa: CASREGAGELFF

v_gene: TRBV12-5
d_gene: TRBD1
abundance: few
j_gene: TRBJ2-3
CDR3nt: TGTGCTAGTGCCCTCGACAGGGTTACAGATACGCAGTATTTT
CDR3aa: CASALDRVTDTQYF

v_gene: TRBV6-5
d_gene: -
abundance: -
j_gene: TRBJ1-2
CDR3nt: TGTGCCAGCAGTTCATCCCCCCGGACAGTTTACACCTTC
CDR3aa: CASSSSPRTVYTF

v_gene: TRBV25-1
d_gene: TRBD1
abundance: -
j_gene: TRBJ1-2
CDR3nt: TGTGCCAGCAGCCGAGACAGGGTCGGCTACACCTTC
CDR3aa: CASSRDRVGYTF

v_gene: TRBV2
d_gene: TRBD1
abundance: -
j_gene: TRBJ2-7
CDR3nt: TGTGCCAGCGGACAGGGCTCCATCTCCTACGAGCAGTACTTC
CDR3aa: CASGQGSISYEQYF

v_gene: TRBV5-6
d_gene: -
abundance: -
j_gene: TRBJ2-3
CDR3nt: TGTGCCAGCGGGTTACCCGGGGTTAGCTTCACAGATACGCAGTATTTT
CDR3aa: CASGLPGVSFTDTQYF

v_gene: TRBV11-3
d_gene: TRBD2
abundance: few
j_gene: TRBJ2-1
CDR3nt: TGTGCCAGCAGCTTAGATCTAGCGGGGGGGAATGAGCAGTTCTTC
CDR3aa: CASSLDLAGGNEQFF

v_gene: TRBV5-5
d_gene: TRBD1
abundance: -
j_gene: TRBJ2-7
CDR3nt: TGTGCCAGCAGCTCATACAGGGGCTACGAGCAGTACTTC
CDR3aa: CASSSYRGYEQYF

v_gene: TRBV5-1
d_gene: -
abundance: -
j_gene: TRBJ2-2
CDR3nt: TGCGCCAGCGGCCTTGGGCTCGGGGAGCTGTTTTTT
CDR3aa: CASGLGLGELFF

v_gene: TRBV7-2
d_gene: -
abundance: -
j_gene: TRBJ2-7
CDR3nt: TGTGCCAGCAACGCCAGGGCCCACGAGCAGTACTTC
CDR3aa: CASNARAHEQYF

v_gene: TRBV6-5
d_gene: TRBD1
abundance: -
j_gene: TRBJ1-6
CDR3nt: TGTGCCAGCAGTTACGACGACAGGGGGAAGTCACCCCTCCACTTT
CDR3aa: CASSYDDRGKSPLHF

v_gene: TRBV7-9
d_gene: TRBD1
abundance: few
j_gene: TRBJ1-1
CDR3nt: TGTGCCAGCAGCACCGCAGGGGGCATGGGCACTGAAGCTTTCTTT
CDR3aa: CASSTAGGMGTEAFF

v_gene: TRBV6-1
d_gene: TRBD1
abundance: -
j_gene: TRBJ2-7
CDR3nt: TGTGCCAGCATGTCGGGACAGGGGTACGAGCAGTACTTC
CDR3aa: CASMSGQGYEQYF

v_gene: TRBV7-2
d_gene: -
abundance: -
j_gene: TRBJ1-2
CDR3nt: TGTGCCAGCAGAGCCGGGGGAGGCTATGGCTACACCTTC
CDR3aa: CASRAGGGYGYTF

v_gene: TRBV15
d_gene: -
abundance: -
j_gene: TRBJ2-5
CDR3nt: TGTGCCACCAGCAGAGATCAGGACAGACAAGAGACCCAGTACTTC
CDR3aa: CATSRDQDRQETQYF

v_gene: TRBV4-3
d_gene: TRBD1
abundance: -
j_gene: TRBJ1-5
CDR3nt: TGCGCCAGCAGCCATGACAGGGGGCGCAATCAGCCCCAGCATTTT
CDR3aa: CASSHDRGRNQPQHF

v_gene: TRBV2
d_gene: -
abundance: few
j_gene: TRBJ1-2
CDR3nt: TGTGCCAGCAGTGTGGGGGGCTATGGCTACACCTTC
CDR3aa: CASSVGGYGYTF

v_gene: TRBV30
d_gene: -
abundance: -
j_gene: TRBJ2-1
CDR3nt: TGTGCCTGGGGGTTGACACTTAGATCCTACAATGAGCAGTTCTTC
CDR3aa: CAWGLTLRSYNEQFF

v_gene: TRBV5-6
d_gene: -
abundance: -
j_gene: TRBJ1-1
CDR3nt: TGTGCCAGCAGCTTGGCGGCGGGGATCAACACTGAAGCTTTCTTT
CDR3aa: CASSLAAGINTEAFF

v_gene: TRBV4-3
d_gene: TRBD1
abundance: -
j_gene: TRBJ1-2
CDR3nt: TGCGCCAGCAGCCAAGAAAGAGACAGGGGGAACTATGGCTACACCTTC
CDR3aa: CASSQERDRGNYGYTF

v_gene: TRBV5-8
d_gene: -
abundance: -
j_gene: TRBJ2-1
CDR3nt: TGTGCCAGCAGCTCTGGACTTAGCTCCTACAATGAGCAGTTCTTC
CDR3aa: CASSSGLSSYNEQFF

v_gene: TRBV30
d_gene: -
abundance: -
j_gene: TRBJ1-6
CDR3nt: TGTGCCTGGAGTCGACAGGAAAATTCACCCCTCCACTTT
CDR3aa: CAWSRQENSPLHF

v_gene: TRBV19
d_gene: -
abundance: -
j_gene: TRBJ2-3
CDR3nt: TGTGCCAGTACCTCCGGCACAGGAACCCAAGATACGCAGTATTTT
CDR3aa: CASTSGTGTQDTQYF

v_gene: TRBV2
d_gene: -
abundance: -
j_gene: TRBJ2-7
CDR3nt: TGTGCCAGCAGGCCCACCTATCTCTCCTACGAGCAGTACTTC
CDR3aa: CASRPTYLSYEQYF

v_gene: TRBV5-5
d_gene: TRBD2
abundance: -
j_gene: TRBJ2-5
CDR3nt: TGTGCCAGCAGCCCCCGGGGGGGGGAGACCCAGTACTTC
CDR3aa: CASSPRGGETQYF

v_gene: TRBV7-2
d_gene: -
abundance: -
j_gene: TRBJ1-1
CDR3nt: TGTGCCAGCAGCCCCTATAAGGAGGACACTGAAGCTTTCTTT
CDR3aa: CASSPYKEDTEAFF

v_gene: TRBV9
d_gene: -
abundance: -
j_gene: TRBJ1-4
CDR3nt: TGTGCCAGCAGCGTGGGGGCAACAACTAATGAAAAACTGTTTTTT
CDR3aa: CASSVGATTNEKLFF

v_gene: TRBV6-1
d_gene: -
abundance: few
j_gene: TRBJ2-7
CDR3nt: TGTGCCAGCGGACTTTACTACGAGCAGTACTTC
CDR3aa: CASGLYYEQYF

v_gene: TRBV5-4
d_gene: -
abundance: few
j_gene: TRBJ1-1
CDR3nt: TGTGCCAGCACCACGAGGTCTGGGGGCAACACTGAAGCTTTCTTT
CDR3aa: CASTTRSGGNTEAFF

v_gene: TRBV11-1
d_gene: TRBD1
abundance: -
j_gene: TRBJ2-7
CDR3nt: TGTGCCAGCAGCTTTCGGGACAGGTCTTACGAGCAGTACTTC
CDR3aa: CASSFRDRSYEQYF

v_gene: TRBV9
d_gene: TRBD1
abundance: -
j_gene: TRBJ2-7
CDR3nt: TGTGCCAGCAGCGTAGCTGGGACAGACTACGAGCAGTACTTC
CDR3aa: CASSVAGTDYEQYF

v_gene: TRBV5-4
d_gene: TRBD1
abundance: -
j_gene: TRBJ1-2
CDR3nt: TGTGCCAGCAGCACTTCGGGACAGGGTGAAAATGGCTACACCTTC
CDR3aa: CASSTSGQGENGYTF

v_gene: TRBV27
d_gene: -
abundance: -
j_gene: TRBJ2-7
CDR3nt: TGTGCCAGCAGTTTAGAACGGAACGCTGAGGAGTACTTC
CDR3aa: CASSLERNAEEYF

v_gene: TRBV7-2
d_gene: TRBD2
abundance: -
j_gene: TRBJ2-7
CDR3nt: TGTGCCAGCAGCTTAGAAGCGGGGGGGCCCTACGAGCAGTACTTC
CDR3aa: CASSLEAGGPYEQYF